These 21 T cell receptor beta chains share one sample of origin, sequenced in a study of blood T cell repertoires in COVID-19. Repertoires were generated with immunoSEQ multiplex PCR, while TCRdb's copy carries only in-frame clones and drops some. The sample shows about 59,000 clones, 75% to 95% of them seen only once. Material: peripheral blood. Receptors originate from an elderly man with acute or convalescent COVID-19.

The genes are TRBV5-1 and TRBJ2-7, with D possibly TRBD2 on 6 matching bases. Deletions cut 1 base from V and 0 bases from J, with 14 bases between. The CDR3 has 16 residues. In germline, CDR1 is SGHRS, CDR2 YFSETQ. The CDR3 sequence is CASSLLPTGSSYEQYF. The CDR3 DNA reads as TGCGCCAGCAGCTTGTTGCCTACCGGGAGCTCCTACGAGCAGTACTTC.

CDR3: CASSLERDGANVLTF. CDR3 in DNA: TGTGCCAGCAGCTTGGAGCGGGATGGGGCCAACGTCCTGACTTTC. The chain combines TRBV5-5 with TRBJ2-6; the match to TRBD2 covers 7 bases. The CDR3 runs to 15 residues. CDR1 is SGHKS and CDR2 is YYEKEE in the germline V gene (reference sequence). V lost 0 bases, J lost 3 bases, and 0 bases stayed unmatched.

The chain employs TRBV2 and TRBJ1-5, with D unresolved. With 8 bases removed from V and 6 bases from J, the gap between germline ends came to 17 bases. The CDR3 is 14 residues long. Germline loops: CDR1 SNHLY, CDR2 FYNNEI. The CDR3 region has the DNA TGTGCCAGCGTGGGGATCGCGGAGGGTCAGCCCCAGCATTTT. Translated, it gives CASVGIAEGQPQHF.

The V call is TRBV15, the J call TRBJ2-2; D might be TRBD2 (6 bases). The CDR3 contains 13 residues. With 6 bases removed from V and 6 bases from J, the gap between germline ends came to 11 bases. The germline V gene has CDR1 LNHNV and CDR2 YYDKDF (reference sequence). CDR3 nucleotide sequence: TGTGCCACCAGGGTAGCGGTGGCCGGGGAGCTGTTTTTT. Protein product: CATRVAVAGELFF.

This clone was detected only a few times. This chain links TRBV5-4 with TRBJ2-7; TRBD1 agrees at 8 bases. CDR3 length: 13 residues. Trimming at V came to 3 bases and at J to 2 bases, leaving 1 base not matched to a gene. Germline V gene sequence: CDR1 SGHNT, CDR2 YYREEE (reference sequence). The DNA of the CDR3 is TGTGCCAGCAGCTCACAGGGGGCCTACGAGCAGTACTTC. This translates into CASSSQGAYEQYF.

This sequence joins TRBV24-1 and TRBJ2-1; 9 bases are a match to TRBD1. The CDR3 runs to 15 residues. Germline V gene lookup returns CDR1 KGHDR and CDR2 SFDVKD. The ends lost 0 bases at V and 10 bases at J; junction bases unmatched: 6. The CDR3 sequence: CATSDLRTGDSEQFF. The DNA for the CDR3 is TGTGCCACCAGTGATTTGAGGACAGGGGACAGCGAGCAGTTCTTC.

V and J are TRBV3-1 (or the pseudogene TRBV3-2) and TRBJ2-3; TRBD2 matches at 12 bases. This CDR3 comprises 15 residues. Germline assignment: CDR1 LGHDT and CDR2 YNNKEL (reference sequence). Trimming at V came to 2 bases and at J to 5 bases, leaving 2 bases not matched to a gene. CDR3 amino acids: CASSQLAGGRDTQYF. CDR3 DNA: TGTGCCAGCAGCCAACTAGCGGGGGGGCGAGATACGCAGTATTTT.

The rearrangement links TRBV7-8 to TRBJ2-7, with 8 bases that match TRBD1. The CDR3 extends over 14 amino acids. From germline, CDR1 is SGHVS and CDR2 FQNEAQ. Trimming removed 5 bases from V and 3 bases from J; junction bases left unmatched: 6. The CDR3 coding sequence is TGTGCCAGCAGCAGTGACAGGGGAAACTACGAGCAGTACTTC. Translation: CASSSDRGNYEQYF.

The chain employs TRBV7-2 and TRBJ2-5, with a weak D call TRBD1 (5 bases). This CDR3 spans 15 amino acids. The germline V gene has CDR1 SGHTA and CDR2 FQGNSA. V was clipped by 1 base and J by 4 bases, with 13 bases between them. The CDR3 DNA reads TGTGCCAGCAGCTTAGTAGCAGGGTACGGAGAGACCCAGTACTTC. Translated, it gives CASSLVAGYGETQYF.

Regarding this clone: One end of the junction varies from germline; a read error may be responsible. This chain links TRBV7-2 with TRBJ2-3, with 12 nucleotides matching TRBD2. The CDR3 is 15 residues long. CDR1 is SGHTA and CDR2 is FQGNSA in the germline V gene. CDR3 nucleotides: TGTGCCAGCAGCCTAGCGGGGGGGGGCTATGATACGCAGTATTTT. Translated, it gives CASSLAGGGYDTQYF.

V and J are TRBV9 and TRBJ2-3; 7 positions agree with TRBD2. The V gene's germline CDR1 is SGDLS and CDR2 YYNGEE. This CDR3 region has 16 residues. V trimming: 5 bases; J trimming: 1 base; junction bases outside the gene matches: 10. The CDR3 DNA follows: TGTGCCAGCAGTTCCGGGGGGAGCAGGCGCACAGATACGCAGTATTTT. Residues: CASSSGGSRRTDTQYF.

The chain couples TRBV3-1 (or the pseudogene TRBV3-2) to TRBJ2-6, with 11 bases that match TRBD1. V gave up 3 bases and J gave up 4 bases; unmatched junction bases: 5. The CDR3 runs 17 residues. The germline V gene has CDR1 LGHDT and CDR2 YNNKEL (reference sequence). The CDR3, as DNA: TGTGCCAGCAGCCACAGGACAGGGGGCCAGGGGGCCAACGTCCTGACTTTC. Protein product: CASSHRTGGQGANVLTF.

The chain employs TRBV6-5 and TRBJ1-4, with TRBD1 as a possible D gene (5 bases). Germline-derived CDR1 and CDR2 are MNHEY and SVGAGI. CDR3 size: 14 residues. V lost 7 bases to trimming and J lost 4 bases, with 13 bases between them. For the CDR3, the DNA is TGTGCCAGCACCGGTGACAGTCTTAATGAAAAACTGTTTTTT. Translated, it gives CASTGDSLNEKLFF.

This clone was recorded once. The chain combines TRBV27 with TRBJ1-6; TRBD1 might be the D (5 bases). Per germline, CDR1 MNHEY and CDR2 SMNVEV (reference sequence). The CDR3 consists of 14 residues. Trimming removed 7 bases at V and 9 bases at J, with 16 bases between. The CDR3 region is CASTTTGGISPLHF. The CDR3 nucleotides are TGTGCCAGCACCACAACGGGGGGGATTTCACCCCTCCACTTT.

CDR3 region: CASSNGQGTEKLFF. In DNA form, the CDR3 reads TGTGCCAGCAGTAACGGACAGGGGACTGAAAAACTGTTTTTT. The gene calls are TRBV6-5 and TRBJ1-4; 9 bases align to TRBD1. There are 14 residues in the CDR3. CDR1 MNHEY and CDR2 SVGAGI come from the germline V gene. V shed 5 bases, J shed 7 bases, and the junction held 5 bases outside the gene matches.

V gene TRBV5-1 combines with J gene TRBJ2-3; 13 bases map to TRBD2. Per germline, CDR1 SGHRS and CDR2 YFSETQ. CDR3 length: 15 residues. J lost 6 bases, V lost 4 bases, and 5 bases had no gene match. CDR3 region: CASSPGTSGVDTQYF. DNA of the CDR3: TGCGCCAGCAGCCCAGGGACTAGCGGGGTGGATACGCAGTATTTT.

The V gene is TRBV28, the J gene TRBJ1-1; D remains unclear. V shed 6 bases and J shed 7 bases, with 9 bases lying between them. Germline-derived CDR1 and CDR2 are MDHEN and SYDVKM. CDR3 length: 11 amino acids. The DNA for the CDR3 is TGTGCCAGCAGAGCGCTCCTTGAAGCTTTCTTT. This encodes CASRALLEAFF.

The rearrangement joins TRBV7-2 to TRBJ2-7; perhaps TRBD2 as D (7 bases). Germline V gene sequence: CDR1 SGHTA, CDR2 FQGNSA. This CDR3 contains 16 residues. The V and J ends lost 1 base and 0 bases respectively, with 13 bases between them. DNA for the CDR3: TGTGCCAGCAGCTTAGGGCGGGGGCCTAGCTCCTACGAGCAGTACTTC. This translates into CASSLGRGPSSYEQYF.

The rearrangement uses TRBV6-5 and TRBJ2-7, with TRBD1 identical over 12 bases. The CDR3 contains 15 residues. Unmatched junction bases numbered 9, after V lost 7 bases and J lost 5 bases. Germline V gives CDR1 MNHEY, CDR2 SVGAGI. The CDR3 sequence: CASIPGTGGRHEQYF. The CDR3 DNA is TGTGCCAGCATTCCCGGGACAGGGGGCCGCCACGAGCAGTACTTC.

The CDR3, as DNA: TGTGCCAGCAACAAACTGGGGGGCGAGCAGTACTTC. Translating it yields CASNKLGGEQYF. The gene calls are TRBV16 and TRBJ2-7, with D possibly matching TRBD2 (6 bases). The ends were cut back, 7 bases at V and 6 bases at J, with 13 bases in the middle. CDR1 and CDR2 (germline): KGHSY, FQNENV. CDR3 length: 12 residues.

The chain is built from TRBV28 and TRBJ1-1, with D uncertain. V was clipped by 8 bases and J by 4 bases, with 14 bases between them. Germline V gives CDR1 MDHEN, CDR2 SYDVKM. The length of the CDR3 is 13 residues. The CDR3 here is CASGSREGTEAFF. Here the CDR3 DNA reads TGTGCCAGCGGGTCGCGGGAGGGCACTGAAGCTTTCTTT. Based on the CDR3 plus reference TRBV28 and TRBJ1-1, the full variable domain is DVKVTQSSRYLVKRTGEKVFLECVQDMDHENMFWYRQDPGLGLRLIYFSYDVKMKEKGDIPEGYSVSREKKERFSLILESASTNQTSMYLCASGSREGTEAFFGQGTRLTVV.